Included here is one TCR beta chain sequence, with context. Antigen unknown. This sample's time point: blood 2 weeks post-SBRT. Treatment meaning: 15 Gy SBRT to primary tumor, nephrectomy 4 weeks later. Blood was sampled at baseline, 2 weeks and 4 weeks after SBRT. This CDR3 spans 16 amino acids. CDR1 is WSHSY and CDR2 is SAAADI in the germline V gene. Trimming at V came to 5 bases and at J to 2 bases, leaving 10 bases not matched to a gene. Sequencing was performed with immunoSEQ multiplex PCR; in TCRdb, only in-frame clones are kept and a portion is missing. The table records roughly 130,000 clones, around nine tenths of them present only once. The data were obtained in a study of radiation and T cells in renal cell carcinoma. General study points: Pretreatment tumor biopsies were lacking, so baseline clonotypes are unknown.

Sequenced material: blood, taken from a patient whose treatment included radiotherapy and nephrectomy. The receptor comes from a woman in her seventies with renal cell carcinoma. V is TRBV10-2 and J is TRBJ2-7, with 9 bases identical to TRBD2. CDR3 coding DNA: TGCGCCAGCAGTCCTCTTAGGGGCGGGGGGGCCTACGAGCAGTACTTC. It specifies CASSPLRGGGAYEQYF.